Reported below is one T cell receptor beta chain. The antigen is unknown. Any gene name here is a mouse gene name. The read is 1 residue too short to cover the CDR3 end, so that end is filled in from the germline J gene. This sample is drawn from a study of tissue T cells after allogeneic stem cell transplantation. Study-wide findings and caveats: Only a limited share of tissue TCRs appeared in blood or spleen. Few T cell clones were shared across patients, but motif clusters showed tissue-specific shared signatures. Sampling depth was limited, and the cohort was small and clinically varied.

Profiled with immunoSEQ multiplex PCR; TCRdb holds only in-frame clones, not every one. The sample holds about 4,100 clones, about 45% seen once. Time point in this sample: mouse harvest day 14 after allogeneic transplant. Each mouse received 10^7 T-cell-depleted marrow cells plus 10^6 splenic CD5+ T cells by tail vein. B6 (H2b) cells into BALB/c (H2d) mice; tissues taken at day 7 or 14. The length of the CDR3 is 13 residues. The J segment lost 4 bases and the V segment lost 4 bases, leaving 4 bases of the junction unmatched. Germline loops: CDR1 GKSSPN, CDR2 SITVG. The TCR sequence derives from a female BALB/c mouse given C57BL/6 T cells with graft-versus-host disease after an allogeneic hematopoietic cell transplant. This chain connects TRBV31 to TRBJ2-7; 10 bases are a match to TRBD2. The sequencing input was lymph node tissue. The sequenced CDR3 bases are TGTGCCTGGACCCGGGACTGGGGTTATGAACAGTAC. Its translation is CAWTRDWGYEQY. The whole CDR3 reads CAWTRDWGYEQYF.